This T cell receptor beta chain is from a study of cytomegalovirus exposure and HLA in healthy donors. Germline V gene data show CDR1 as GTSNPN and CDR2 as SVGIG (reference sequence). This CDR3 is 18 amino acids long. V was pared by 4 bases and J by 0 bases, with 24 bases between. Measured with immunoSEQ multiplex PCR; TCRdb has only the in-frame clones, and not every one. Here the sample spans about 82,000 clones, 85% to 95% being singletons. This chain connects TRBV30 to TRBJ1-2; the D gene is possibly TRBD1 (6 bases). The sequenced material came from PBMCs. The receptor was isolated from a man between 18 and 35 years old in good health and CMV-seronegative. In nucleotides, the CDR3 is TGTGCCTGGAAGGGGGGGGTCAAAACAGAACCAGCTAACTATGGCTACACCTTC. As protein: CAWKGGVKTEPANYGYTF.